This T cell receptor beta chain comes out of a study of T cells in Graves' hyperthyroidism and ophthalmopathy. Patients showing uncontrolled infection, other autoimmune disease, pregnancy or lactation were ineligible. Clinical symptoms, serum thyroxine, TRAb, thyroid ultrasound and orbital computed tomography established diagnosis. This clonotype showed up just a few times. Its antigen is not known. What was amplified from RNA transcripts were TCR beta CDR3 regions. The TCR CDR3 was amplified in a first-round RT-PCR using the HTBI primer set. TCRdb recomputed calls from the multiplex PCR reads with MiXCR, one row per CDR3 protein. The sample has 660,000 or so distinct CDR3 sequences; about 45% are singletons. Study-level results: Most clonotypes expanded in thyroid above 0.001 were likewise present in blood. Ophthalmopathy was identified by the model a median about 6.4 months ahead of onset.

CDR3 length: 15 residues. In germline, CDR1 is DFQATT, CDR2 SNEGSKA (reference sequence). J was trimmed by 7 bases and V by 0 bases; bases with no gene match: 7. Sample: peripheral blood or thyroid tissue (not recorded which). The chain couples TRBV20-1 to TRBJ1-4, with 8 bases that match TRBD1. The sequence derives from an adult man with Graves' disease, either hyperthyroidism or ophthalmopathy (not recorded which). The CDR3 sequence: CSARDQGASGEKLFF. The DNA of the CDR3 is TGCAGTGCTAGAGATCAGGGGGCGAGCGGTGAAAAACTGTTTTTT.